The 5 T cell receptor beta chains presented below share a single source sample, sequenced in a study of cytomegalovirus exposure and HLA in healthy donors. The PCR employed 60 Vbeta primers together with 13 Jbeta primers. The repertoire was sequenced with immunoSEQ multiplex PCR; TCRdb's copy has only in-frame clones and lacks some. This sample has about 200,000 clones, with over 65% found just once. Material: PBMCs. These TCRs come from a boy under 10 years old in good health and CMV-seronegative.

The rearrangement uses TRBV7-2 and TRBJ2-5; 7 nucleotides agree with TRBD2. The J call could be wrong; TRBJ2-7 is a better fit for the DNA end. This CDR3 has 14 residues. CDR1 and CDR2 from the germline V gene are SGHTA and FQGNSA. The CDR3 sequence is CASSSGLGGSEQYF. CDR3 bases: TGTGCCAGCAGCTCGGGACTCGGGGGGAGCGAGCAGTACTTC.

The gene calls are TRBV28 and TRBJ1-2; D gene uncertain. V was trimmed by 8 bases and J by 4 bases, leaving 17 bases between them. Germline lookup yields CDR1 MDHEN and CDR2 SYDVKM. This CDR3 has 14 residues. In nucleotides, the CDR3 is TGTGCCAGCGAAGAGGGTAGTCCTTCCTATGGCTACACCTTC. Translating gives CASEEGSPSYGYTF.

V usage is TRBV4-1 and J usage is TRBJ2-1; 7 bases fit TRBD1. CDR1 and CDR2 (germline): MGHRA, YSYEKL. This CDR3 region has 15 residues. With V trimmed by 0 bases and J by 10 bases, 9 bases remained unmatched. The CDR3 region has the DNA TGCGCCAGCAGCCAAGAACAGGGGCATGAGGAAGAGCAGTTCTTC. This codes for CASSQEQGHEEEQFF.

V and J are TRBV7-2 and TRBJ1-2, with D possibly TRBD1 on 5 matching bases. The V gene lost 2 bases and the J gene lost 7 bases, with 11 bases spanning the gap. The germline V gene encodes CDR1 SGHTA and CDR2 FQGNSA. The CDR3 contains 13 residues. CDR3 DNA sequence: TGTGCCAGCAGCTTACAGGGACTTAGTGGCTACACCTTC. Amino acid sequence: CASSLQGLSGYTF.

The chain recombines TRBV7-2 with TRBJ1-5, with 7 bases aligning to TRBD1. Germline CDR1 reads SGHTA; CDR2 reads FQGNSA. Unmatched junction bases numbered 9, after V lost 1 base and J lost 9 bases. The CDR3 spans 15 residues. CDR3 residues: CASSLEQGLGRPQHF. CDR3 nucleotides: TGTGCCAGCAGCTTAGAACAGGGGTTAGGGCGGCCCCAGCATTTT.